Below, one TCR beta chain is given with its context. This record comes from a study of shared T cell receptors in the human thymus. Assay used: immunoSEQ multiplex PCR; TCRdb lists only in-frame clones, some missing. Of just under 550,000 clones listed, 75% to 80% were seen once; the top ten hold about 0.013%. This CDR3 spans 16 amino acids. Germline V lookup: CDR1 SGHRS, CDR2 YFSETQ. These data were also reused for a study on human thymus T cells. That study adds: Resections were taken during corrective heart surgery, and the thymus tissue came from these. Biased V and J segment usage appeared in thymus and peripheral blood.

J is TRBJ2-5 and V is TRBV5-1; possible D gene TRBD2, 6 bases. With the DNA end fitting TRBJ2-7 better, the J assignment may be wrong. The receptor comes from a boy less than two years old with a congenital heart defect. Sequenced: thymocytes. This chain's CDR3 is CASSLGGLTYSYEQYF. The CDR3 DNA is TGCGCCAGCAGCTTGGGGGGACTGACCTACTCCTACGAGCAGTACTTC.